One and the same sample provided the 2 T cell receptor beta chains below, sequenced in a study of blood T cell repertoires in COVID-19. Here immunoSEQ multiplex PCR was the method, and the copy in TCRdb shows in-frame clones only, minus some. Here the sample spans 200,000 to 250,000 clones, under 90% being singletons. Sequencing was carried out using PBMCs or T cells enriched from blood (not recorded which). These TCRs come from a woman aged 45-59 years who had been exposed to COVID-19.

The chain uses TRBV7-3 and TRBJ1-2; 9 bases line up with TRBD1. The V gene end was trimmed by 5 bases and the J gene end by 2 bases; junction bases not matched to a gene: 6. The germline V gene encodes CDR1 SGHTA and CDR2 FQGTGA. There are 15 residues in the CDR3. CDR3 nucleotide sequence: TGTGCCAGCAGCCCTGGGACAGGGAGAAACTATGGCTACACCTTC. It codes for CASSPGTGRNYGYTF.

The gene calls are TRBV12-5 and TRBJ2-7, with D unresolved. Germline CDR1 and CDR2: LGHNT and FRNRAP. The CDR3 is made up of 15 amino acids. V lost 3 bases, J lost 2 bases, and 14 bases lay in between. CDR3 in DNA: TGTGCTAGTGGTTTTCTCACCGCCAGTACCTACGAGCAGTACTTC. Its protein is CASGFLTASTYEQYF.